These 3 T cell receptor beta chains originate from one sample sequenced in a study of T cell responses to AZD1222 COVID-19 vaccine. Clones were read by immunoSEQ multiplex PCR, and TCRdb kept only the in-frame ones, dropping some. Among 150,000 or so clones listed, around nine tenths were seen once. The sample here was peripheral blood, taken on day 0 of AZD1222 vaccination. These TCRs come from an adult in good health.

CDR3 amino acids: CASSSPRSGELFF. The CDR3 DNA reads TGTGCCAGCAGCTCTCCCAGGAGCGGGGAGCTGTTTTTT. The genes are TRBV7-8 and TRBJ2-2; D is unresolved. The germline gives CDR1 SGHVS, CDR2 FQNEAQ. Trimming removed 4 bases at V and 7 bases at J, with 10 bases between. The length of the CDR3 is 13 residues.

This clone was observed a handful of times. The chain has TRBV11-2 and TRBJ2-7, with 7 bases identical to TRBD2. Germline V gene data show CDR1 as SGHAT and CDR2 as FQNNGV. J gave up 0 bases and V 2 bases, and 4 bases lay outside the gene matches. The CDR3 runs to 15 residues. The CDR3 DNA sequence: TGTGCCAGCAGCTTATCGCTAGCGGCCTCCTACGAGCAGTACTTC. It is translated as CASSLSLAASYEQYF.

DNA of the CDR3: TGTGCCAGCAGCTTAACCGGGACTAGCGGGAGGGTGATCACCGGGGAGCTGTTTTTT. Translated, it gives CASSLTGTSGRVITGELFF. The V and J genes are TRBV7-9 and TRBJ2-2; 16 bases fit TRBD2. V gave up 2 bases and J gave up 4 bases; unmatched junction bases: 7. Germline values: CDR1 SEHNR, CDR2 FQNEAQ (reference sequence). CDR3 length: 19 residues.